The next 8 T cell receptor beta chains were all read from a single sample in a study of identical twins. One entry per CDR3 protein results from TCRdb running MiXCR on the 5' RACE reads. The sample carries a few hundred thousand distinct CDR3 sequences, about 8% recorded once. These data also formed part of another study, on yellow fever vaccine responses in identical twins.

The specimen was CD8+ T cells sorted from blood. The receptors were sampled from a woman aged 18-29 years in good health.

This clonotype occurred many times. This chain uses TRBV15 with TRBJ2-3; D remains unclear. The CDR3 consists of 12 residues. The germline V gene has CDR1 LNHNV and CDR2 YYDKDF (reference sequence). Trimming cost V 2 bases and J 5 bases, with 5 bases left between them. CDR3 region: CATSRSRDTQYF. The CDR3 DNA reads TGTGCCACCAGCAGATCTCGAGATACGCAGTATTTT.

This clonotype occurred many times. The chain recombines TRBV4-1 with TRBJ2-3; the D gene is possibly TRBD2 (6 bases). V lost 5 bases and J lost 4, with 13 bases in between. Per the germline V gene, CDR1 is MGHRA and CDR2 is YSYEKL. This CDR3 comprises 14 residues. The CDR3 region is CASSYVGEADTQYF. In DNA form, the CDR3 reads TGCGCCAGCAGCTACGTGGGGGAGGCAGATACGCAGTATTTT.

This clonotype occurred many times. The chain has TRBV11-2 and TRBJ2-2, with D tentatively TRBD2 (6 bases). CDR3 length: 17 residues. V was pared by 6 bases and J by 3 bases, with 20 bases between. Per germline, CDR1 SGHAT and CDR2 FQNNGV. CDR3 bases: TGTGCCAGCAGACTAATAACGGGGGTGGTATACACCGGGGAGCTGTTTTTT. It translates to CASRLITGVVYTGELFF. Drawing the rest from reference TRBV11-2 and TRBJ2-2, the complete variable domain is EAGVAQSPRYKIIEKRQSVAFWCNPISGHATLYWYQQILGQGPKLLIQFQNNGVVDDSQLPKDRFSAERLKGVDSTLKIQPAKLEDSAVYLCASRLITGVVYTGELFFGEGSRLTVL.

The chain employs TRBV5-6 and TRBJ1-2; 8 nucleotides agree with TRBD1. Trimming removed 0 bases from V and 4 bases from J; junction bases left unmatched: 5. This CDR3 has 15 amino acids. CDR1 and CDR2 (germline): SGHDT, YYEEEE. DNA for the CDR3: TGTGCCAGCAGCTTGGGCGCAGGGGGCCTCTATGGCTACACCTTC. Translating it yields CASSLGAGGLYGYTF. Full variable domain (missing parts from reference TRBV5-6 and TRBJ1-2): DAGVTQSPTHLIKTRGQQVTLRCSPKSGHDTVSWYQQALGQGPQFIFQYYEEEERQRGNFPDRFSGHQFPNYSSELNVNALLLGDSALYLCASSLGAGGLYGYTFGSGTRLTVV.

This clonotype occurred many times. The CDR3 DNA reads TGTGCCAGCAGTAAAAGGGGGCCCGAACCCTACGAGCAGTACTTC. Amino acids: CASSKRGPEPYEQYF. The chain couples TRBV28 to TRBJ2-7; 7 bases align to TRBD1. Germline trimming cut 5 bases from V and 2 bases from J; bases unmatched to any gene: 9. CDR3 length: 15 amino acids. Germline V lookup: CDR1 MDHEN, CDR2 SYDVKM.

The CDR3 is CASSDWVGTYEQYF. The CDR3 DNA reads TGTGCCAGCAGTGATTGGGTGGGGACCTACGAGCAGTACTTC. The V call is TRBV6-1, the J call TRBJ2-7; D is unresolved. V lost 3 bases and J 2 bases, leaving 11 bases between the germline ends. This CDR3 has 14 residues. The germline V gene has CDR1 MNHNS and CDR2 SASEGT.

This clonotype was observed a few times. The rearrangement uses TRBV5-1 and TRBJ2-3; 8 bases align to TRBD2. The CDR3 has 16 amino acids. The V segment lost 3 bases and the J segment 4 bases; nucleotides outside the gene matches: 10. CDR1 is SGHRS and CDR2 is YFSETQ in the germline V gene. CDR3 residues: CASSSYGRAPSDTQYF. CDR3 nucleotide sequence: TGCGCCAGCAGCTCGTACGGGAGGGCGCCGTCAGATACGCAGTATTTT.

This clonotype was seen a few times. The CDR3 bases are TGTGCCAGAAGGGCCAGGGTCGACACTGAAGCTTTCTTT. It yields the protein CARRARVDTEAFF. This chain connects TRBV27 to TRBJ1-1, with D possibly being TRBD1 (5 bases). The V end was cut by 9 bases, the J end by 3 bases, with 14 bases between. This CDR3 has 13 residues. Germline loops: CDR1 MNHEY, CDR2 SMNVEV (reference sequence).